One and the same sample provided the 20 T cell receptor beta chains below, sequenced in a study of shared clonotypes between healthy human individuals. Clones were sequenced by immunoSEQ multiplex PCR, and TCRdb holds only the in-frame ones, with some missing. The top ten hold about 0.054% of the sample, which has some 500,000 clones, 90% to 97% seen once. The specimen sequenced was naive CD4+ T cells sorted from blood. Specified subset: CD45RA+ positively selected. These receptors all come from a woman aged 25 to 39 in good health.

The V gene is TRBV10-3, the J gene TRBJ1-5; D unresolved. The V end lost 5 bases, the J end lost 0 bases, and 8 bases lay between the germline ends. The CDR3 consists of 14 residues. The germline gives CDR1 ENHRY, CDR2 SYGVKD. CDR3 sequence: CAISQEHSNQPQHF. The CDR3 nucleotides read TGTGCCATCAGTCAGGAACATAGCAATCAGCCCCAGCATTTT.

The chain couples TRBV6-1 to TRBJ1-5; 7 bases match TRBD1. The trim removed 7 bases at V and 2 bases at J, leaving 2 bases unmatched. The CDR3 runs 13 residues. From germline, CDR1 is MNHNS and CDR2 SASEGT. CDR3 protein: CASNTGGNQPQHF. The CDR3 DNA is TGTGCCAGCAATACAGGGGGCAATCAGCCCCAGCATTTT.

The J gene is TRBJ2-7, the V gene TRBV28; D may be TRBD2 (6 bases). CDR1 and CDR2 (germline): MDHEN, SYDVKM. This CDR3 comprises 16 residues. Trimming stripped 5 bases from V and 2 bases from J, with 19 bases between. The CDR3 loop reads CASSTSQGGLAYEQYF. The CDR3 nucleotides are TGTGCCAGCAGTACCAGCCAAGGAGGGCTCGCCTACGAGCAGTACTTC.

This chain uses TRBV5-1 with TRBJ2-5, with D perhaps assigned TRBD1 or TRBD2 (5 bases each). Judging by the DNA end, TRBJ2-7 fits better; the J call may be wrong. The CDR3 sequence is 13 residues long. Germline lookup yields CDR1 SGHRS and CDR2 YFSETQ. The CDR3 is CASRRDGNYEQYF. In nucleotides, the CDR3 is TGCGCCAGCAGACGGGACGGGAACTACGAGCAGTACTTC.

The chain is built from TRBV27 and TRBJ1-3; tentative D call: TRBD1 (6 bases). The V end lost 2 bases, the J end lost 4 bases, and 12 bases lay between the germline ends. The CDR3 runs 15 residues. Germline V lookup: CDR1 MNHEY, CDR2 SMNVEV (reference sequence). CDR3 sequence (DNA): TGTGCCAGCAGTTTAAGGGGGGACGGCGGAAACACCATATATTTT. It codes for CASSLRGDGGNTIYF.

V gene TRBV25-1 combines with J gene TRBJ2-5; D remains unclear. Germline V lookup: CDR1 MGHDK, CDR2 SYGVNS. Trimming took 4 bases from V and 4 from J, leaving 7 bases between them. CDR3 size: 12 residues. The CDR3 DNA follows: TGTGCCAGCAGTGTCGGGCGAGAGACCCAGTACTTC. Translated, it gives CASSVGRETQYF.

This chain connects TRBV28 to TRBJ2-7; D is perhaps TRBD1 (6 bases). Germline CDR1 and CDR2: MDHEN and SYDVKM. This CDR3 spans 15 amino acids. V lost 5 bases to trimming and J lost 2 bases, with 16 bases between them. Here the CDR3 reads CASSVPQGSAYEQYF. For the CDR3, the DNA is TGTGCCAGCAGTGTCCCCCAGGGGTCCGCCTACGAGCAGTACTTC.

This chain uses TRBV19 with TRBJ2-3; D might be TRBD1 (7 bases). Trimming removed 3 bases at V and 6 bases at J, with 25 bases between. The CDR3 loop spans 18 amino acids. From germline, CDR1 is LNHDA and CDR2 SQIVND (reference sequence). In DNA, the CDR3 is TGTGCCAGTAGTATCCCTTCAAATCTAGCCCCAGGGGGGGATACGCAGTATTTT. Translating it yields CASSIPSNLAPGGDTQYF.

In its sample, this clone was seen once. The chain carries TRBV5-6 and TRBJ2-2; no clear D gene. This CDR3 is built from 12 residues. Between the trimmed V and J ends, which lost 6 bases and 5 bases, there was a span of 8 bases. Per germline, CDR1 SGHDT and CDR2 YYEEEE. The CDR3 DNA reads TGTGCCAGCACCAGAAGGACCGGGGAGCTGTTTTTT. Translating gives CASTRRTGELFF.

The genes are TRBV6-5 and TRBJ1-2, with 7 bases fitting TRBD1. The CDR3 has 13 amino acids. The germline gives CDR1 MNHEY, CDR2 SVGAGI. Germline trimming cut 5 bases from V and 6 bases from J; bases unmatched to any gene: 6. The CDR3 DNA sequence: TGTGCCAGCAGTCCTGACAGGGCCCATGGCTACACCTTC. Its protein is CASSPDRAHGYTF.

In its sample, this clone was seen once. V is TRBV15 and J is TRBJ2-5; 12 nucleotides line up with TRBD2. This CDR3 spans 15 amino acids. The V gene end was trimmed by 5 bases and the J gene end by 9 bases; junction bases not matched to a gene: 10. Per the germline V gene, CDR1 is LNHNV and CDR2 is YYDKDF (reference sequence). In DNA, the CDR3 is TGTGCCACCAGCTACCTGACTAGCGGGGGTTCGGCCCAGTACTTC. Translating gives CATSYLTSGGSAQYF. Filled out from reference TRBV15 and TRBJ2-5, the complete variable domain reads DAMVIQNPRYQVTQFGKPVTLSCSQTLNHNVMYWYQQKSSQAPKLLFHYYDKDFNNEADTPDNFQSRRPNTSFCFLDIRSPGLGDTAMYLCATSYLTSGGSAQYFGPGTRLLVL.

This chain links TRBV11-3 with TRBJ1-1; D gene uncertain. Germline V gene lookup returns CDR1 SGHNT and CDR2 YENEEA. The CDR3 totals 12 residues. Trimming took 5 bases from V and 1 from J, leaving 5 bases between them. The CDR3: CASSAQNTEAFF. The CDR3 nucleotides read TGTGCCAGCAGCGCACAGAACACTGAAGCTTTCTTT.

V and J are TRBV28 and TRBJ2-7; 8 bases align to TRBD2. V lost 4 bases, J lost 4 bases, and 15 bases stayed unmatched. Germline assignment: CDR1 MDHEN and CDR2 SYDVKM. The CDR3 length is 17 residues. CDR3 coding DNA: TGTGCCAGCAGTTGCGGGACTAGGGGTAACGAATGGTACGAGCAGTACTTC. This sequence encodes CASSCGTRGNEWYEQYF.

The chain recombines TRBV5-1 with TRBJ1-4; D is unresolved. With 1 base removed from V and 3 bases from J, the gap between germline ends came to 10 bases. The length of the CDR3 is 15 residues. The germline CDR1 and CDR2 sequences are SGHRS and YFSETQ. This CDR3 reads CASSLISESNEKLFF. The CDR3 DNA follows: TGCGCCAGCAGCTTGATAAGTGAGTCTAATGAAAAACTGTTTTTT.

V usage is TRBV15 and J usage is TRBJ2-7, with D possibly TRBD1 on 6 matching bases. This CDR3 is built from 16 residues. Germline CDR1 LNHNV, CDR2 YYDKDF (reference sequence). V lost 3 bases, J lost 1 base, and 16 bases lay in between. CDR3 loop: CATSSSGQRGSYEQYF. The CDR3 nucleotides are TGTGCCACCAGCAGTTCAGGACAGAGGGGGTCCTACGAGCAGTACTTC.

This clone was recorded once. V usage is TRBV11-1 and J usage is TRBJ2-7, with 7 bases matching TRBD1. CDR1 SGHAT and CDR2 FQDESV come from the germline V gene (reference sequence). CDR3 length: 17 residues. V lost 7 bases to trimming and J lost 0 bases; unmatched junction nucleotides: 15. CDR3 in amino acids: CASTYGGRGRNSYEQYF. The CDR3, as DNA: TGTGCCAGCACCTACGGAGGTAGGGGGCGAAACTCCTACGAGCAGTACTTC.

The CDR3 reads CASNLGGVNEQFF. As DNA, the CDR3 is TGTGCCAGCAATTTGGGAGGGGTCAATGAGCAGTTCTTC. This chain links TRBV2 with TRBJ2-1; 7 bases line up with TRBD2. Germline CDR1 and CDR2: SNHLY and FYNNEI. The CDR3 totals 13 residues. Trimming cost V 7 bases and J 6 bases; bases outside gene matches: 6.

This rearrangement joins TRBV5-1 to TRBJ2-3; the D is unclear. This CDR3 comprises 14 residues. CDR1 SGHRS and CDR2 YFSETQ come from the germline V gene. V lost 3 bases to trimming and J lost 0 bases, with 8 bases between them. The CDR3 here is CASSSVGSTDTQYF. The CDR3 bases are TGCGCCAGCAGCTCGGTGGGGAGCACAGATACGCAGTATTTT.

The chain employs TRBV5-1 and TRBJ2-1; tentatively, D is TRBD1 (6 bases). The length of the CDR3 is 15 residues. Germline CDR1 reads SGHRS; CDR2 reads YFSETQ. Between the trimmed V and J ends, which lost 0 bases and 3 bases, there was a span of 10 bases. The CDR3 loop is CASSLGGQFYNEQFF. In nucleotides, the CDR3 is TGCGCCAGCAGCTTGGGTGGACAGTTCTACAATGAGCAGTTCTTC.

V is TRBV11-3 and J is TRBJ2-2; TRBD2 matches at 10 bases. J gave up 6 bases and V 1 base, and 8 bases lay outside the gene matches. The germline gives CDR1 SGHNT, CDR2 YENEEA. The CDR3 runs 17 residues. CDR3 bases: TGTGCCAGCAGCTTAGTGGCAGGGCTAGCGGGAGCCGGGGAGCTGTTTTTT. Residues: CASSLVAGLAGAGELFF.